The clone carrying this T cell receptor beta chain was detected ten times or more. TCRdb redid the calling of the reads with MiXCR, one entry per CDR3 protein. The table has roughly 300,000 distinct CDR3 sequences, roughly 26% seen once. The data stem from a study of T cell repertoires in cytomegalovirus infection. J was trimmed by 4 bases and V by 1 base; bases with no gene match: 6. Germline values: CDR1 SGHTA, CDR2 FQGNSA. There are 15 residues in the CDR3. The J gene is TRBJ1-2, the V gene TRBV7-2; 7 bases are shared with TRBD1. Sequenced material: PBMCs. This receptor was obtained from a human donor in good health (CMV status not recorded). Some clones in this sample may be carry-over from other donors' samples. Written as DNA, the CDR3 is TGTGCCAGCAGCTTAGAGAGTAGGGGGCCCTATGGCTACACCTTC. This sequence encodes CASSLESRGPYGYTF.